The source of this TCR beta chain is a study of T cell repertoires in cytomegalovirus infection. The germline CDR1 and CDR2 sequences are MDHEN and SYDVKM. Trimming left V 7 bases short and J 1 base short, with 16 bases between. The CDR3 runs to 15 residues. TCRdb called the reads again in MiXCR, with one record for every CDR3 protein. This sample has 160,000 or so distinct CDR3 sequences, with 17% found just once. The genes are TRBV28 and TRBJ1-1, with a weak D call TRBD1 (5 bases). The sequence derives from a human donor in good health (CMV status not recorded). Some clones in this sample may be carry-over from other donors' samples. Sequences were obtained from CD8+ T cells from PBMCs. In nucleotides, the CDR3 is TGTGCCAGCACCTCCTGGGGCAGGTCGAACACTGAAGCTTTCTTT. It is translated as CASTSWGRSNTEAFF.